This is a list of T cell receptor beta chains from one sample in a study of T cell repertoires in cytomegalovirus infection. Using its own MiXCR run on the reads, TCRdb lists one record per CDR3 protein. The table records around 440,000 distinct CDR3 sequences, 11% of them present only once. Sequencing was performed on PBMCs. The receptors originated from a human donor in good health (CMV status not recorded). Some clones in this sample may be carry-over from other donors' samples. The CDR3 runs from the conserved cysteine through the conserved F or W. D genes are given only for firm matches. The listing skips clone size in some rows; elsewhere it reads once, few, many or a size class.

v_gene: TRBV19; abundance: few; j_gene: TRBJ1-1; d_gene: .; CDR3aa: CASSPPNTEAFF; CDR3nt: TGTGCCAGTAGCCCTCCCAACACTGAAGCTTTCTTT
v_gene: TRBV19; abundance: few; j_gene: TRBJ1-1; d_gene: TRBD1; CDR3aa: CASSIRTGPGDVLAFF; CDR3nt: TGTGCCAGTAGTATACGGACAGGGCCAGGGGATGTGTTGGCTTTCTTT
v_gene: TRBV27; abundance: few; j_gene: TRBJ1-1; d_gene: .; CDR3aa: CASSGQGRHTEAFF; CDR3nt: TGTGCCAGCAGTGGCCAGGGTCGGCACACTGAAGCTTTCTTT
v_gene: TRBV3-1; abundance: many; j_gene: TRBJ2-3; d_gene: TRBD2; CDR3aa: CASSQDRPSGSGTDTQYF; CDR3nt: TGTGCCAGCAGCCAAGATCGCCCTAGCGGGAGTGGTACAGATACGCAGTATTTT
v_gene: TRBV19; abundance: .; j_gene: TRBJ1-1; d_gene: .; CDR3aa: CASTLRNTVAFF; CDR3nt: TGTGCCAGTACCCTGAGGAACACTGTAGCTTTCTTT
v_gene: TRBV2; abundance: .; j_gene: TRBJ1-6; d_gene: TRBD1; CDR3aa: CASSDRGGNSPLHF; CDR3nt: TGTGCCAGCAGTGACAGGGGGGGTAATTCACCCCTCCACTTT
v_gene: TRBV18; abundance: many; j_gene: TRBJ1-3; d_gene: .; CDR3aa: CASNTESSGNTIYF; CDR3nt: TGTGCCAGCAACACAGAGAGCTCTGGAAACACCATATATTTT
v_gene: TRBV12-3/TRBV12-4; abundance: few; j_gene: TRBJ1-1; d_gene: TRBD1; CDR3aa: CASRIIDRAEAFF; CDR3nt: TGTGCCAGCAGAATTATAGACAGGGCTGAAGCTTTCTTT
v_gene: TRBV20-1; abundance: .; j_gene: TRBJ2-2; d_gene: .; CDR3aa: CSASRSTGELFF; CDR3nt: TGCAGTGCTAGTAGAAGCACCGGGGAGCTGTTTTTT
v_gene: TRBV7-8; abundance: many; j_gene: TRBJ1-2; d_gene: .; CDR3aa: CASSLAGVEAGYTF; CDR3nt: TGTGCCAGCAGCTTAGCGGGGGTGGAAGCTGGCTACACCTTC
v_gene: TRBV15; abundance: many; j_gene: TRBJ1-3; d_gene: TRBD1; CDR3aa: CATKDREGNTIYF; CDR3nt: TGTGCCACCAAGGACAGGGAAGGAAACACCATATATTTT
v_gene: TRBV19; abundance: .; j_gene: TRBJ2-3; d_gene: TRBD2; CDR3aa: CASTLAGESDTQYF; CDR3nt: TGTGCCAGTACACTAGCGGGAGAGTCAGATACGCAGTATTTT
v_gene: TRBV9; abundance: .; j_gene: TRBJ1-2; d_gene: .; CDR3aa: CASSGRTGKGGSYGYTF; CDR3nt: TGTGCCAGCAGCGGTAGGACGGGAAAGGGCGGTAGCTATGGCTACACCTTC
v_gene: TRBV12-3/TRBV12-4; abundance: many; j_gene: TRBJ1-1; d_gene: TRBD1; CDR3aa: CASSFGQGAEAFF; CDR3nt: TGTGCCAGCAGCTTCGGACAGGGGGCAGAAGCTTTCTTT
v_gene: TRBV7-3; abundance: few; j_gene: TRBJ2-3; d_gene: .; CDR3aa: CASSSGTYYTDTQYF; CDR3nt: TGTGCCAGCAGCTCCGGGACCTACTACACAGATACGCAGTATTTT
v_gene: TRBV7-2; abundance: .; j_gene: TRBJ1-5; d_gene: TRBD1; CDR3aa: CASSVTGGFNQPQHF; CDR3nt: TGTGCCAGCAGCGTTACAGGGGGCTTCAATCAGCCCCAGCATTTT
v_gene: TRBV29-1; abundance: many; j_gene: TRBJ1-5; d_gene: .; CDR3aa: CSVSENRNQPQHF; CDR3nt: TGCAGCGTTTCCGAAAACAGAAATCAGCCCCAGCATTTT
v_gene: TRBV4-1; abundance: .; j_gene: TRBJ1-4; d_gene: .; CDR3aa: CASFGHGKETNEKLFF; CDR3nt: TGCGCCAGCTTTGGCCATGGGAAGGAAACTAATGAAAAACTGTTTTTT
v_gene: TRBV7-8; abundance: many; j_gene: TRBJ2-7; d_gene: TRBD2; CDR3aa: CASAISASGIPYEQYF; CDR3nt: TGTGCCAGCGCCATTAGTGCTAGCGGGATTCCGTACGAGCAGTACTTC
v_gene: TRBV5-6; abundance: few; j_gene: TRBJ2-7; d_gene: .; CDR3aa: CASSYRAALRGQYF; CDR3nt: TGTGCCAGCAGCTACAGGGCTGCGCTACGAGGGCAGTACTTC
v_gene: TRBV24-1; abundance: many; j_gene: TRBJ2-2; d_gene: .; CDR3aa: CATSDPGLRGFTGELFF; CDR3nt: TGTGCCACCAGTGATCCCGGTTTGAGGGGCTTTACCGGGGAGCTGTTTTTT
v_gene: TRBV7-6; abundance: many; j_gene: TRBJ2-1; d_gene: TRBD2; CDR3aa: CASSLAFSGGTYNEQFF; CDR3nt: TGTGCCAGCAGCTTAGCCTTTAGCGGGGGGACCTACAATGAGCAGTTCTTC
v_gene: TRBV5-8; abundance: many; j_gene: TRBJ1-5; d_gene: .; CDR3aa: CASSFRSTLSQPQHF; CDR3nt: TGTGCCAGCAGCTTCAGGTCCACCCTAAGTCAGCCCCAGCATTTT
v_gene: TRBV7-2; abundance: many; j_gene: TRBJ2-1; d_gene: TRBD2; CDR3aa: CASSPPGLAGGNEQFF; CDR3nt: TGTGCCAGCAGCCCTCCGGGACTAGCGGGAGGTAATGAGCAGTTCTTC
v_gene: TRBV27; abundance: many; j_gene: TRBJ2-1; d_gene: TRBD1; CDR3aa: CASSPSPGQRGYNEQFF; CDR3nt: TGTGCCAGCAGTCCTTCCCCGGGACAGAGAGGGTACAATGAGCAGTTCTTC
v_gene: TRBV20-1; abundance: .; j_gene: TRBJ2-5; d_gene: TRBD1; CDR3aa: CSARETRLGTGQETQYF; CDR3nt: TGCAGTGCTAGAGAAACAAGGTTAGGGACAGGCCAAGAGACCCAGTACTTC
v_gene: TRBV20-1; abundance: few; j_gene: TRBJ1-4; d_gene: TRBD1; CDR3aa: CSARDQGQGDEKLFF; CDR3nt: TGCAGTGCTAGAGATCAGGGACAGGGAGATGAAAAACTGTTTTTT
v_gene: TRBV20-1; abundance: .; j_gene: TRBJ1-2; d_gene: TRBD1; CDR3aa: CSARTPTGQGSGGYTF; CDR3nt: TGCAGTGCTAGAACCCCTACGGGACAGGGGTCGGGCGGCTACACCTTC
v_gene: TRBV12-3/TRBV12-4; abundance: many; j_gene: TRBJ1-1; d_gene: .; CDR3aa: CASSGTHEDTEAFF; CDR3nt: TGTGCCAGCAGTGGGACACATGAAGACACTGAAGCTTTCTTT
v_gene: TRBV24-1; abundance: .; j_gene: TRBJ2-1; d_gene: .; CDR3aa: CATSDFGRGNYNEQFF; CDR3nt: TGTGCCACCAGTGATTTCGGCAGAGGTAACTACAATGAGCAGTTCTTC
v_gene: TRBV2; abundance: many; j_gene: TRBJ1-5; d_gene: .; CDR3aa: CASSDGTSRGGQPQHF; CDR3nt: TGTGCCAGCAGTGATGGGACCAGTCGGGGGGGGCAGCCCCAGCATTTT
v_gene: TRBV6-6; abundance: many; j_gene: TRBJ1-2; d_gene: TRBD1; CDR3aa: CASSYSGDRDDYGYTF; CDR3nt: TGTGCCAGCAGTTACTCGGGGGACAGGGATGACTATGGCTACACCTTC
v_gene: TRBV6-1; abundance: many; j_gene: TRBJ2-1; d_gene: .; CDR3aa: CASSRPTRAWGVRVEQFF; CDR3nt: TGTGCCAGCAGTCGCCCCACGCGTGCTTGGGGGGTGAGGGTTGAGCAGTTCTTC
v_gene: TRBV7-2; abundance: many; j_gene: TRBJ2-3; d_gene: .; CDR3aa: CASSPTGTITDTQYF; CDR3nt: TGTGCCAGCAGCCCGACCGGGACCATCACAGATACGCAGTATTTT
v_gene: TRBV20-1; abundance: .; j_gene: TRBJ2-3; d_gene: .; CDR3aa: CSASSYTPDTDTQYF; CDR3nt: TGCAGTGCTAGTTCATACACCCCGGACACAGATACGCAGTATTTT
v_gene: TRBV7-6; abundance: many; j_gene: TRBJ1-1; d_gene: .; CDR3aa: CASSFFSGQGNTEAFF; CDR3nt: TGTGCCAGCAGCTTCTTCTCAGGTCAGGGGAACACTGAAGCTTTCTTT
v_gene: TRBV7-8; abundance: many; j_gene: TRBJ2-3; d_gene: TRBD2; CDR3aa: CASSSDTSGRAPDTQYF; CDR3nt: TGTGCCAGCAGCTCCGATACTAGCGGGAGGGCCCCAGATACGCAGTATTTT
v_gene: TRBV18; abundance: .; j_gene: TRBJ1-4; d_gene: TRBD1; CDR3aa: CASSPRDRGTNEKLFF; CDR3nt: TGTGCCAGCTCACCCCGGGACAGGGGAACTAATGAAAAACTGTTTTTT
v_gene: TRBV19; abundance: few; j_gene: TRBJ2-7; d_gene: .; CDR3aa: CASSIRGASYEQYF; CDR3nt: TGTGCCAGTAGTATTCGGGGAGCCTCCTACGAGCAGTACTTC
v_gene: TRBV25-1; abundance: many; j_gene: TRBJ1-1; d_gene: .; CDR3aa: CASSDPQIRAFF; CDR3nt: TGTGCCAGCAGTGACCCTCAAATTAGGGCTTTCTTT
v_gene: TRBV20-1; abundance: .; j_gene: TRBJ2-7; d_gene: .; CDR3aa: CSASLGTHEQYF; CDR3nt: TGCAGTGCTAGTCTGGGAACCCACGAGCAGTACTTC